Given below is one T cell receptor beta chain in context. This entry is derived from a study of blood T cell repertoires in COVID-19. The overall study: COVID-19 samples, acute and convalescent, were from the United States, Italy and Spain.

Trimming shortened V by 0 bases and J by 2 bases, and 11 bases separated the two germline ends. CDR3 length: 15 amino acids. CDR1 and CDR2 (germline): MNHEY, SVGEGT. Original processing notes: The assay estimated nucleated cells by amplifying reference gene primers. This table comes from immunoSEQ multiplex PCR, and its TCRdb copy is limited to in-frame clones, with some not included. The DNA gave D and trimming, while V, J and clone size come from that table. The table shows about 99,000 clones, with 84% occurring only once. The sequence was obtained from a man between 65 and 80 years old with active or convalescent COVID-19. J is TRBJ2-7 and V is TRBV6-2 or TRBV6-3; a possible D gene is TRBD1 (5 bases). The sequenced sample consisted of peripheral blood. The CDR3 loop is CASSYSSQGPYEQYF. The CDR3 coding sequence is TGTGCCAGCAGTTACTCTTCGCAGGGCCCCTACGAGCAGTACTTC.